This T cell receptor beta chain comes out of a study of T cell responses to AZD1222 COVID-19 vaccine. Measured with immunoSEQ multiplex PCR; TCRdb has only the in-frame clones, and not every one. The sample lists under 200,000 clones, around 94% seen once, with approximately 1.3% in the top ten. The CDR3 spans 14 residues. V lost 1 base, J lost 3 bases, and 6 bases lay in between. The germline CDR1 and CDR2 sequences are KGHSH and LQKENI. Study-wide findings and caveats: In all cases, repertoires were sampled only after the peak T cell response. Dominant at 160-218 and 743-854, vaccine-associated CD4 TCRs also spanned spike. Rises in breadth and depth of Spike-specific TCRs came after two AZD1222 doses. Clonal diversity may have been underestimated in mostly white British donors.

As for this clone: Its antigen is as yet unknown.

This clonotype was obtained from an adult in good health. The rearrangement uses TRBV18 and TRBJ2-2; a possible D gene is TRBD1 (5 bases). Sequencing used peripheral blood, obtained on day 0 of AZD1222 vaccination. CDR3 sequence reads: CASSPRTHTGELFF. DNA of the CDR3: TGTGCCAGCTCACCACGGACACACACCGGGGAGCTGTTTTTT.